Listed below are T cell receptor beta chains from one sample, sequenced in a study of T cell changes during pregnancy in multiple sclerosis. Method: immunoSEQ multiplex PCR; TCRdb's copy keeps in-frame clones and lacks some. The table has about 48,000 clones, around 94% seen once. Sample: CD4+ T cells from peripheral blood mononuclear cells, taken in the first trimester of pregnancy. The receptors originated from a female donor with multiple sclerosis, enrolled in a pregnancy study. CDR3s include the opening cysteine and the closing phenylalanine or tryptophan. The order of the fields is clone size, J gene, V gene, D gene, CDR3 protein, CDR3 DNA. A D gene is named only where the DNA matches it firmly. Clone size, where shown, is once, few, many, or a class for clones that have expanded.

.	TRBJ2-5	TRBV5-4	TRBD1	CASSLQGAEETQYF	TGTGCCAGCAGCTTACAGGGGGCGGAAGAGACCCAGTACTTC
.	TRBJ1-2	TRBV7-9	.	CASSFLGGGYTF	TGTGCCAGCAGCTTTCTCGGGGGAGGCTACACCTTC
.	TRBJ1-1	TRBV11-3	TRBD1	CASSVGQGYTEAFF	TGTGCCAGCAGCGTCGGACAGGGATACACTGAAGCTTTCTTT
once	TRBJ1-1	TRBV6-6	TRBD1	CASSYGQGMNTEAFF	TGTGCCAGCAGTTACGGACAGGGGATGAACACTGAAGCTTTCTTT
.	TRBJ1-5	TRBV28	TRBD1	CASSMTGSHQPQHF	TGTGCCAGCAGTATGACAGGGAGCCATCAGCCCCAGCATTTT
.	TRBJ1-3	TRBV6-5	.	CASSLTGSSGNTIYF	TGTGCCAGCAGTTTGACGGGAAGCTCTGGAAACACCATATATTTT
.	TRBJ2-5	TRBV5-1	TRBD1	CASSLQGAETQYF	TGCGCCAGCAGCTTACAGGGGGCGGAGACCCAGTACTTC
.	TRBJ1-1	TRBV18	TRBD1	CASSPPYGTGGTTEAFF	TGTGCCAGCTCACCACCGTACGGGACAGGGGGAACCACTGAAGCTTTCTTT
.	TRBJ2-7	TRBV7-9	TRBD2	CASSLGFLAGTHYF	TGTGCCAGCAGCTTAGGATTCCTAGCGGGGACCCACTACTTC
.	TRBJ2-3	TRBV7-9	.	CASSSADTQYF	TGTGCCAGCAGCTCCGCGGATACGCAGTATTTT
.	TRBJ2-3	TRBV21-1	.	CASSTVGTSGGEDTQYF	TGTGCCAGCAGCACAGTGGGGACTAGCGGGGGGGAAGATACGCAGTATTTT
once	TRBJ2-1	TRBV4-2	.	CASSQEGRRGPYDEQFF	TGTGCCAGCAGCCAAGAAGGCCGGCGGGGGCCCTATGATGAGCAGTTCTTC
.	TRBJ2-7	TRBV18	TRBD1	CASSPGQGAYEQYF	TGTGCCAGCTCACCAGGACAGGGGGCCTACGAGCAGTACTTC
.	TRBJ1-6	TRBV5-8	.	CASSLVWGDNSPLHF	TGTGCCAGCAGCTTGGTTTGGGGGGATAATTCACCCCTCCACTTT
.	TRBJ1-5	TRBV6-5	TRBD1	CASRTGGAGQPQHF	TGTGCCAGCAGAACAGGGGGCGCTGGACAGCCCCAGCATTTT
.	TRBJ2-5	TRBV29-1	TRBD2	CSVGTSGGPRETQYF	TGCAGCGTTGGGACTAGCGGGGGCCCCCGCGAGACCCAGTACTTC
once	TRBJ1-1	TRBV4-1	TRBD1	CASSRWDRNTEAFF	TGCGCCAGCAGCCGTTGGGACAGGAACACTGAAGCTTTCTTT
.	TRBJ1-4	TRBV7-6	TRBD1	CASSSTLRTGELRKLFF	TGTGCCAGCAGCTCTACCCTAAGAACAGGGGAGTTGAGAAAACTGTTTTTT
.	TRBJ1-6	TRBV5-5	.	CASSLTQGVNSPLHF	TGTGCCAGCAGCCTAACGCAGGGTGTAAATTCACCCCTCCACTTT
.	TRBJ2-7	TRBV6-5	TRBD1	CASSYLGGDRGYEQYF	TGTGCCAGCAGTTACTTGGGAGGGGACAGGGGCTACGAGCAGTACTTC